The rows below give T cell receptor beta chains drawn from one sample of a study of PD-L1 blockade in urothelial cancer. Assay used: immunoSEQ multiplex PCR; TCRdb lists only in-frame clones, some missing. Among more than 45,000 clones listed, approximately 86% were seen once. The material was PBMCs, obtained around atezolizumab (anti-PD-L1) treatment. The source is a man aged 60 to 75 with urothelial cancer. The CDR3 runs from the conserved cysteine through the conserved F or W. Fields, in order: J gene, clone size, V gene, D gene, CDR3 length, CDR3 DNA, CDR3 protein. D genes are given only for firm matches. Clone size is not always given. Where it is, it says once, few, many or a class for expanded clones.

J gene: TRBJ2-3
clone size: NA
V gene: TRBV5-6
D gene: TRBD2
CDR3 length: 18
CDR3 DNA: TGTGCCAGCAGCCCCCTAGCGGGGGTAATGTCTAGCACAGATACGCAGTATTTT
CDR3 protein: CASSPLAGVMSSTDTQYF

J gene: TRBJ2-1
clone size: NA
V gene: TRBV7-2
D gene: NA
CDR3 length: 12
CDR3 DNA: TGTGCCAGCAGCCCTCCACTAGCTGGGTCGTTCTTC
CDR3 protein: CASSPPLAGSFF

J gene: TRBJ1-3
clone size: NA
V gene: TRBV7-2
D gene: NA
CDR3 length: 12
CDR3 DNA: TGTGCCACCCGCGGTTTAGGAAACACCATATATTTT
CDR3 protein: CATRGLGNTIYF

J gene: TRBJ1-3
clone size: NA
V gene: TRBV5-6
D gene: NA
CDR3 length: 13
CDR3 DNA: TGTGCCAGCAGCTTGGGGCAGGGAAACACCATATATTTT
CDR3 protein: CASSLGQGNTIYF

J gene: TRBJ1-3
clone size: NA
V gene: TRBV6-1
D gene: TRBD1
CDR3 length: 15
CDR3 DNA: TGTGCCAGCAGTGATGTTACAGGGGGGAGAGACACCATATATTTT
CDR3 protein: CASSDVTGGRDTIYF

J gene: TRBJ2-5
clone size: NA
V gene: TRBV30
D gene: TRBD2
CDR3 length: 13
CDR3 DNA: TGTGCCTGGAGTGTCGGGGGGAAAGAGACCCAGTACTTC
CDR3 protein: CAWSVGGKETQYF

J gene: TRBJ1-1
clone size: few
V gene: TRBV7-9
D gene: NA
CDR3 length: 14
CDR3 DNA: TGTGCCAGCAGCTTAGGTAGGGGGAACACTGAAGCTTTCTTT
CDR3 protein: CASSLGRGNTEAFF

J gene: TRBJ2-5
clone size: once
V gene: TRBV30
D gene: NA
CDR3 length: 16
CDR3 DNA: TGTGCCTGGAGGACGGGTTCTAGTGGAGTGGTAGAGACCCAGTACTTC
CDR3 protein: CAWRTGSSGVVETQYF

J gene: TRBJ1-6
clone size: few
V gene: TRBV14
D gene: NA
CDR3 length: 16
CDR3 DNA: TGTGCCAGCAGCCAAGAGCCGATGTCGGGTAGTTCACCCCTCCACTTT
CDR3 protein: CASSQEPMSGSSPLHF

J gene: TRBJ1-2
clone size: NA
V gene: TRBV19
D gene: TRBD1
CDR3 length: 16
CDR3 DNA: TGTGCCAGTAGGTTATCAGACGGGACAGGGAACTATGGCTACACCTTC
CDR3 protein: CASRLSDGTGNYGYTF

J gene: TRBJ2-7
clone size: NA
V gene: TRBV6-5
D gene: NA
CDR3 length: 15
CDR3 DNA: TGTGCCAGCAGTTACTCGGCAGGGCGAAGGGACGAGCAGTACTTC
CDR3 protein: CASSYSAGRRDEQYF

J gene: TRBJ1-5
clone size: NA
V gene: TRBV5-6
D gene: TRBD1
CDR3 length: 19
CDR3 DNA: TGTGCCAGCAGCTCCCCGGGACAGCCTGATTCGGGTAGCAATCAGCCCCAGCATTTT
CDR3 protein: CASSSPGQPDSGSNQPQHF

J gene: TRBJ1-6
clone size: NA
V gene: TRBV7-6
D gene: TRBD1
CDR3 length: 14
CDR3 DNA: TGTGCCAGCAGCTTGACAGGGAGGAATTCACCCCTCCACTTT
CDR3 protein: CASSLTGRNSPLHF

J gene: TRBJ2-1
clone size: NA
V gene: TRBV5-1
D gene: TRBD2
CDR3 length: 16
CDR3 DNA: TGCGCCAGCAGCCCCAACCCCAGCGGGGGGGACAATGAGCAGTTCTTC
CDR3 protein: CASSPNPSGGDNEQFF

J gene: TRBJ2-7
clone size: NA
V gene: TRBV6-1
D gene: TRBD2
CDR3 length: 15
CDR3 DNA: TGTGCCAGCAGTGCCCGGCGGGGGGGAGGCTACGAGCAGTACTTC
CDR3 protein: CASSARRGGGYEQYF

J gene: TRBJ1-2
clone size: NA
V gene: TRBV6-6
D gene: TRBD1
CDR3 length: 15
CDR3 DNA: TGTGCCAGCCGCCCCGGGACAGGGGGCGTATATGGCTACACCTTC
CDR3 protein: CASRPGTGGVYGYTF

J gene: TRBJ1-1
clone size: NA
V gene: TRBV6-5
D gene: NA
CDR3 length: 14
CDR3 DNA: TGTGCCAGCATTTCTCGCGGCGGGATCGATCGGGCTTTCTTT
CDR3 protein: CASISRGGIDRAFF

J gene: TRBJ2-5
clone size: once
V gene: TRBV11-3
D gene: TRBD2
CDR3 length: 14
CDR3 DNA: TGTGCCAGCAGCTCCTGGGGGGGGGAAGAGACCCAGTACTTC
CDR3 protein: CASSSWGGEETQYF

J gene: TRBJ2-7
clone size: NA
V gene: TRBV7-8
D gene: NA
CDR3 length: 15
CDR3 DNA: TGTGCCAGCAGGTCTCAGGAGGGCAACTCCTACGAGCAGTACTTC
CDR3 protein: CASRSQEGNSYEQYF

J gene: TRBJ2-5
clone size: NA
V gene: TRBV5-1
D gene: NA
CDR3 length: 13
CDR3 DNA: TGCGCCAGCAGCTTGGTAGCAGAAGAGACCCAGTACTTC
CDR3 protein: CASSLVAEETQYF

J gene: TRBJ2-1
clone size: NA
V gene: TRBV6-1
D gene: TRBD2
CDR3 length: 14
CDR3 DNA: TGTGCCAGCAGGGGGGGACTAGCGTACAATGAGCAGTTCTTC
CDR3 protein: CASRGGLAYNEQFF

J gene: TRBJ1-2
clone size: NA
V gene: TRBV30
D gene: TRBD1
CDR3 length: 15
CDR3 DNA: TGTGCCTGCGACAGTCCCGGGACAGGGGGCTATGGCTACACCTTC
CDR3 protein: CACDSPGTGGYGYTF

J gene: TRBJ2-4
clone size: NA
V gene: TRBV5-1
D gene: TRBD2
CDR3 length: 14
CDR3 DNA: TGCGCCAGCAGCGGGGGGGATATGGCGAACATTCAGTACTTC
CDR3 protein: CASSGGDMANIQYF

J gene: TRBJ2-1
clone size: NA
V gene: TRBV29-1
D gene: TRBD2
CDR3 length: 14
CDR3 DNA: TGCAGCGTTGAGGCCGGGAGGTTGTACAATGAGCAGTTCTTC
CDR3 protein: CSVEAGRLYNEQFF

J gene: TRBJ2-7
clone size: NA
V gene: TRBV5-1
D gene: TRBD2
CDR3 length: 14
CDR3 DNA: TGCGCCAGCAGCTTGGGGGGGGGCTCCTACGAGCAGTACTTC
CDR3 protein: CASSLGGGSYEQYF